The present T cell receptor beta chain was sequenced within a study of patients and donors after allogeneic stem cell transplantation. TCRdb re-analysed the RT-PCR reads in MiXCR, keeping a single row per CDR3 protein. The repertoire holds about 90,000 distinct CDR3 sequences, with roughly 43% as singletons. Germline CDR1 SGHRS, CDR2 YFSETQ. The CDR3 runs 16 residues. Unmatched junction bases numbered 11, after V lost 0 bases and J lost 6 bases. Sequenced: blood, either unsorted or a sorted T cell fraction (not recorded which). This TCR came from a human donor who was either an allogeneic HSCT recipient or a stem cell or donor lymphocyte infusion donor (not recorded which). It is not recorded whose cells these are; they may come from a transplant donor. The chain combines TRBV5-1 with TRBJ1-1; 7 nucleotides line up with TRBD1. Here the CDR3 DNA reads TGCGCCAGCAGCTTGGATAGACAGGGTTGGACCCCTGAAGCTTTCTTT. As protein: CASSLDRQGWTPEAFF.